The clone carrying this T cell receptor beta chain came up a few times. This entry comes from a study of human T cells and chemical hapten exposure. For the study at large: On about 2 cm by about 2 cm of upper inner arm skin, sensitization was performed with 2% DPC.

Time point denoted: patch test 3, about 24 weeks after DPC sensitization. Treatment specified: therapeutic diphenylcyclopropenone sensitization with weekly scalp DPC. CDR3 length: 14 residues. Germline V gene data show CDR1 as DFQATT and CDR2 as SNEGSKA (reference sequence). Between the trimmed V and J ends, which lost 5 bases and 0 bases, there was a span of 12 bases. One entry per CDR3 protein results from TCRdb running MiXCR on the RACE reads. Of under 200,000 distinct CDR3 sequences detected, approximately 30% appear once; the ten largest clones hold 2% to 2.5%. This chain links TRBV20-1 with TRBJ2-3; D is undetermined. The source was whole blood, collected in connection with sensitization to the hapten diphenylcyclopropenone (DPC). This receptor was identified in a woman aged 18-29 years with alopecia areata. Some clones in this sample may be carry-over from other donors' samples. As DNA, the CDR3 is TGCAGTGCTTCTCCCCCGACTAGCACAGATACGCAGTATTTT. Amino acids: CSASPPTSTDTQYF.